This T cell receptor beta chain was captured by sequencing in a study of response to subunit inactivated influenza vaccine (dated by TCRdb to about 2018). As for the study more broadly: To follow how T cells responded to a trivalent subunit inactivated influenza vaccine, the researchers relied on deep quantitative profiling of the T cell receptor repertoire. Paper-wide results and their limitations: The authors proposed that each seasonal influenza vaccination may bring in only a limited number of new T cells.

Based on the germline V gene (reference sequence), the CDR1 and CDR2 sequences are DFQATT and SNEGSKA. From the cysteine up to the phenylalanine, the CDR3 has a length of 15 residues. Only the CDR3 region is kept as DNA, spanning 45 bases read in frame from base 1. On this clonotype itself: The clone's antigen remains unknown. The junction shows a germline mismatch at one end, possibly a read error.

Libraries were constructed by RT-PCR. The listed sequencing device is Illumina HiSeq 2500. TCRdb reprocessed the public reads (quality trimming at Q25 with fastp, clone calling with MiXCR) and kept in-frame beta chains. Rows with one shared CDR3 protein collapse into an entry with the most common genes and DNA. The table for this sample lists around 190,000 distinct CDR3 sequences; around an eighth of them were counted only once. The leading ten clones occupy under 30% of the sample. The material sequenced was CD8+ T cells sorted from PBMCs, taken 4 to 6 days after vaccination. The clonotype was recovered from a man in his fifties or sixties who received an inactivated influenza vaccine. Donor details come from another sample of the same person, matched by shared clones. Here the chain combines TRBV20-1 and TRBJ2-1, with the D gene call left open. CDR3 sequence: CSAHLFSSSYNEHFF. The sequenced DNA is TGCAGTGCTCACCTCTTTTCGAGCTCCTACAATGAGCACTTCTTC.